This TCR beta chain was obtained from a study of T-cell memory formation after mild COVID-19. Background on the study: Clusters of TCRs were largely donor specific.

The V gene end was trimmed by 0 bases and the J gene end by 2 bases; junction bases not matched to a gene: 4. CDR3 length equals 15 residues. The germline gives CDR1 DFQATT, CDR2 SNEGSKA (reference sequence). TCRdb ran MiXCR on the 5' RACE reads and lists one entry per CDR3 protein. The table lists roughly 35,000 distinct CDR3 sequences, roughly 7.2% of them singletons, with approximately 29% in the top ten. Study-wide findings and caveats: Cross-reactive memory appears to have joined, as suggested by some responding clones showing up in pre-infection memory. Most CD4+ clones that shrank were in CM and EM, while CD8+ ones turned up in EMRA.

This clonotype showed up many times. The antigen remains unidentified. The V gene is TRBV20-1, the J gene TRBJ2-3; 8 positions match TRBD2. Sample: PBMCs or a T cell subset sorted from them (not recorded which). This TCR was recovered from a man between 18 and 35 years old who had mild COVID-19 (a few samples of this study predate the infection). Cell type and time point are not known. Here the CDR3 reads CSARDPGGVTDTQYF. CDR3 bases: TGCAGTGCTAGAGATCCGGGGGGGGTCACAGATACGCAGTATTTT.